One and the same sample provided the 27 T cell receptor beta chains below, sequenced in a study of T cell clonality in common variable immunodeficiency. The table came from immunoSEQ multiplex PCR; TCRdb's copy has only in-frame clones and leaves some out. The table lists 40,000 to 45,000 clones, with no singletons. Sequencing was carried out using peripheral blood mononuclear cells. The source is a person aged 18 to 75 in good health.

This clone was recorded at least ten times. The CDR3 is CASSEASFGDTEAFF. The CDR3 bases that were read are TGTGCCAGCAGTGAAGCCAGCTTCGGGGACACTGAA. The V call is TRBV2, the J call TRBJ1-1; unclear D gene. The missing CDR3 end, 3 residues past where the read stops, is filled in from the germline J gene. Germline CDR1 reads SNHLY; CDR2 reads FYNNEI. Trimming pared 0 bases from V and 3 bases from J, leaving 11 bases between. The CDR3 runs to 15 residues.

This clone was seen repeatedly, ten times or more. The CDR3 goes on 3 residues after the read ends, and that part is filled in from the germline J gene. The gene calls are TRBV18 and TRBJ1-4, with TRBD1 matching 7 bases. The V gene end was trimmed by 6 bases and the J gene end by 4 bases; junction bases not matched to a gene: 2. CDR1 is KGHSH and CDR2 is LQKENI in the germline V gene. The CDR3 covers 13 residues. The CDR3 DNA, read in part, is TGTGCCAGCTCCCGGGACAGTAATGAAAAA. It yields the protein CASSRDSNEK. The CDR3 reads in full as CASSRDSNEKLFF.

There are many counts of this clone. CDR3 bases read: TGTGCCACGGGAGACAGTACTAACTATGGC. This encodes CATGDSTNYG. The whole CDR3 sequence reads CATGDSTNYGYTF. V usage is TRBV24-1 and J usage is TRBJ1-2; perhaps TRBD1 as D (5 bases). Read sequence stops 3 residues before the CDR3 end, and the germline J gene provides the missing end. Trimming stripped 10 bases from V and 0 bases from J, with 11 bases between. This CDR3 has 13 residues. Germline V gene data show CDR1 as KGHDR and CDR2 as SFDVKD.

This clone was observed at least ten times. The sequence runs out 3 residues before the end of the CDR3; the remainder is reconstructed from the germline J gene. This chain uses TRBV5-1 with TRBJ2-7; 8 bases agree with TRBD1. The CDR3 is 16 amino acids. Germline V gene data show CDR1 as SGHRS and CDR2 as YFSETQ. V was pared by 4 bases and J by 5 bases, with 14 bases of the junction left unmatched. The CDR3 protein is CASSLQQGTGWDEQYF. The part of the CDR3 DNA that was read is TGCGCCAGCAGCCTTCAACAGGGGACAGGCTGGGACGAG.

CDR3 in amino acids: CASSQSTAGGGPEQYF. The DNA read from the CDR3 is TGCGCCAGCAGTCAATCCACAGCGGGAGGAGGACCCGAG. The V call is TRBV5-1, the J call TRBJ2-7; 9 bases are a match to TRBD2. The read stops 3 residues short of the end of the CDR3; the missing end is completed from the germline J gene. The J segment lost 6 bases and the V segment lost 5 bases, leaving 15 bases of the junction unmatched. CDR3 length: 16 amino acids. Germline V gene data show CDR1 as SGHRS and CDR2 as YFSETQ.

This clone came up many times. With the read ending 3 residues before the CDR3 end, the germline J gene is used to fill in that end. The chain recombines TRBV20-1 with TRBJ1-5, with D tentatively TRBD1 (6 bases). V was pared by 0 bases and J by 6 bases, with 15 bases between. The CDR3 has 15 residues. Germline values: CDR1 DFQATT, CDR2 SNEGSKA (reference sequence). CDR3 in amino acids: CSARDADRFGQPQHF. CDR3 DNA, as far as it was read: TGCAGTGCTAGAGATGCCGACAGGTTCGGTCAGCCC.

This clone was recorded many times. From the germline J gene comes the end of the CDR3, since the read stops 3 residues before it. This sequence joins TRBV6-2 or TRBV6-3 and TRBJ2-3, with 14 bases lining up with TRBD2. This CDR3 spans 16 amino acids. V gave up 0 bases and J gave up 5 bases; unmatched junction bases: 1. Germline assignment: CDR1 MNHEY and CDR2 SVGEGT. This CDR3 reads CASSYSTSGGVDTQYF. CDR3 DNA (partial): TGTGCCAGCAGTTACTCGACTAGCGGGGGGGTAGATACG.

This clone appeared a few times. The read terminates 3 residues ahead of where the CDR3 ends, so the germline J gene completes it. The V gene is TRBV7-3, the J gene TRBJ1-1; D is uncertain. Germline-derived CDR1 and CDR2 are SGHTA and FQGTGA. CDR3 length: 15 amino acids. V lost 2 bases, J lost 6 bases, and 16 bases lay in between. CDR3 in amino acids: CASSLYSGLDAEAFF. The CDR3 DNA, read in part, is TGTGCCAGCAGCTTATACTCGGGGTTGGACGCTGAA. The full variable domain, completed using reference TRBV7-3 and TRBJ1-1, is GAGVSQTPSNKVTEKGKYVELRCDPISGHTALYWYRQSLGQGPEFLIYFQGTGAADDSGLPNDRFFAVRPEGSVSTLKIQRTERGDSAVYLCASSLYSGLDAEAFFGQGTRLTVV.

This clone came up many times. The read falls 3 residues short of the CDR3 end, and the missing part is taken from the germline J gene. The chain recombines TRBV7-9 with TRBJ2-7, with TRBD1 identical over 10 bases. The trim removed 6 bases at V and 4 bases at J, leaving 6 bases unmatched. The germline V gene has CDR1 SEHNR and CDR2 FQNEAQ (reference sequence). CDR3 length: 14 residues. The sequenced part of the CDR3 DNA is TGTGCCAGCAGTAACCCGGGACAGGGGTACGAG. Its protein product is CASSNPGQGYE. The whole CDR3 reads CASSNPGQGYEQYF.

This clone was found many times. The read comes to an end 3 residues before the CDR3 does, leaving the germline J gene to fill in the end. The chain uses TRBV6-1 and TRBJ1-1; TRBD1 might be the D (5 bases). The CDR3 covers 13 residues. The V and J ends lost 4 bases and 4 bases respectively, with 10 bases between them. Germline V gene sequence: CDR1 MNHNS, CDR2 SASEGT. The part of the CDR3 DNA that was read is TGTGCCAGCAGTGGCGAGGGGCCCACTGAA. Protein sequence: CASSGEGPTE. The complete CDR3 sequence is CASSGEGPTEAFF.

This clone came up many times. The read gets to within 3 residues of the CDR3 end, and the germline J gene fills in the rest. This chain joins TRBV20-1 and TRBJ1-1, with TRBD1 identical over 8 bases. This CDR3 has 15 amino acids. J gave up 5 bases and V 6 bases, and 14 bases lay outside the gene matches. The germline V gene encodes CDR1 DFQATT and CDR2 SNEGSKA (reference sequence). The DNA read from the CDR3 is TGCAGTGCCCCGGGACAGGTGAACCCGGGAACTGAA. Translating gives CSAPGQVNPGTE. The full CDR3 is CSAPGQVNPGTEAFF.

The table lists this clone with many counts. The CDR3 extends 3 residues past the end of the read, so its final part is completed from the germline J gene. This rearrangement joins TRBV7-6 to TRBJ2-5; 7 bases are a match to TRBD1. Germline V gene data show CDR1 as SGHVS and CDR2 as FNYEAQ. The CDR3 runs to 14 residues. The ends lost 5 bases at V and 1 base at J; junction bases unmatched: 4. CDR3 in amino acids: CASSPGQLQETQYF. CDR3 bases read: TGTGCCAGCAGCCCGGGACAGCTCCAAGAGACC. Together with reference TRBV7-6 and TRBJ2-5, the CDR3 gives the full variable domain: GAGVSQSPRYKVTKRGQDVALRCDPISGHVSLYWYRQALGQGPEFLTYFNYEAQQDKSGLPNDRFSAERPEGSISTLTIQRTEQRDSAMYRCASSPGQLQETQYFGPGTRLLVL.

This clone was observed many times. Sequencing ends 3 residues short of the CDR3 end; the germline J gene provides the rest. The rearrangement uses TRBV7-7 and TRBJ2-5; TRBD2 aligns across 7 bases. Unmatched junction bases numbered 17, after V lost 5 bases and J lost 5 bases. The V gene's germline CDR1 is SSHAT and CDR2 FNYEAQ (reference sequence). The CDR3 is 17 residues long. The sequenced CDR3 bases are TGTGCCAGCAGCGACTCGTCCGTCGGGGGGTTAAGGGAGACC. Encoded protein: CASSDSSVGGLRET. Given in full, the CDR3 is CASSDSSVGGLRETQYF. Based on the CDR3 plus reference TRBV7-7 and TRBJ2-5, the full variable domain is GAGVSQSPRYKVTKRGQDVTLRCDPISSHATLYWYQQALGQGPEFLTYFNYEAQPDKSGLPSDRFSAERPEGSISTLTIQRTEQRDSAMYRCASSDSSVGGLRETQYFGPGTRLLVL.

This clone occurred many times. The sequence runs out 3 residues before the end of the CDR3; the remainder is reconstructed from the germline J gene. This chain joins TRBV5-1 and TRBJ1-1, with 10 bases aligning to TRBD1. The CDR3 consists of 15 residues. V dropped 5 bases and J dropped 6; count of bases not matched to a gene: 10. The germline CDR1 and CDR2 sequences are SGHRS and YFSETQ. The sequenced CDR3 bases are TGCGCCAGCAGTTATTCGACAGGGGGCATGCCTGAA. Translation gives CASSYSTGGMPE. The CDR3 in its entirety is CASSYSTGGMPEAFF. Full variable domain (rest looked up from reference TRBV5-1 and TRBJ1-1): KAGVTQTPRYLIKTRGQQVTLSCSPISGHRSVSWYQQTPGQGLQFLFEYFSETQRNKGNFPGRFSGRQFSNSRSEMNVSTLELGDSALYLCASSYSTGGMPEAFFGQGTRLTVV.

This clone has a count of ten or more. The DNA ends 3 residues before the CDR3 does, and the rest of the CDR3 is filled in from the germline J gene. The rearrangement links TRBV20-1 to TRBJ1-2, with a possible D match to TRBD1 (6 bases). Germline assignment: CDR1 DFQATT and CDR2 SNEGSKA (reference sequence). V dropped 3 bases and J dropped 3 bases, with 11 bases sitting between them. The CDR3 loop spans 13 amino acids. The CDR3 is CSASPGVDYGYTF. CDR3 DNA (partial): TGCAGTGCTAGCCCAGGGGTGGACTATGGC.

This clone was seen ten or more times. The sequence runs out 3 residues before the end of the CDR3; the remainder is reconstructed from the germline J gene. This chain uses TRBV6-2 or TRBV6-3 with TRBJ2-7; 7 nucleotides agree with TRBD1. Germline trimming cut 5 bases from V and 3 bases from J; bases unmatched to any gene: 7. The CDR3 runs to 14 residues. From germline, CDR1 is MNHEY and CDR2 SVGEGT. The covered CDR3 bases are TGTGCCAGCAGTGATGGACAGGAATACTACGAG. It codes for CASSDGQEYYE. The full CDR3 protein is CASSDGQEYYEQYF.

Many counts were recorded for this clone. The CDR3 spells CASSYDILAGGETQYF. The part of the CDR3 DNA that was read is TGTGCCAGCAGTTACGACATTCTAGCGGGGGGGGAGACC. The rearrangement uses TRBV6-2 or TRBV6-3 and TRBJ2-5; 12 nucleotides agree with TRBD2. The CDR3 end lies 3 residues beyond the end of the read and is filled in from the germline J gene. Germline V gene data show CDR1 as MNHEY and CDR2 as SVGEGT. The CDR3 runs to 16 residues. After removal of 2 bases from V and 5 bases from J, the junction contained 6 bases not matched to a gene.

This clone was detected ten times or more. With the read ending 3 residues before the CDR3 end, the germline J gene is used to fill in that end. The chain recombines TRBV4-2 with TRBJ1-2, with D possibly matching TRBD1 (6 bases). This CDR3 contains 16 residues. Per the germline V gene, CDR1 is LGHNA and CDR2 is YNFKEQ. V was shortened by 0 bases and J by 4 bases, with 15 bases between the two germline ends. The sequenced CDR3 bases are TGTGCCAGCAGCCAAGAACCAGGAACCAGGGGCTATGGC. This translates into CASSQEPGTRGYG. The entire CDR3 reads CASSQEPGTRGYGYTF.

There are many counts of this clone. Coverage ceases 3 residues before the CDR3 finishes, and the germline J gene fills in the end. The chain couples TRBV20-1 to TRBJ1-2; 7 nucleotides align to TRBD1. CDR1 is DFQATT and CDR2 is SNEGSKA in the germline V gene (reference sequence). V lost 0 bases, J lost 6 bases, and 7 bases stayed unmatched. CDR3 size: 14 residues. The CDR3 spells CSARDQGVGDGYTF. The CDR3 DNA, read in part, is TGCAGTGCTAGAGATCAGGGGGTAGGGGATGGC.

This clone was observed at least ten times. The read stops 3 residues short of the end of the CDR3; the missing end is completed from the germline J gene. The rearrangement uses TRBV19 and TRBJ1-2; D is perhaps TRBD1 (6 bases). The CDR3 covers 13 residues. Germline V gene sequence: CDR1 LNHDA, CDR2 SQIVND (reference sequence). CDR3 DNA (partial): TGTGCCAGTAGTCCCGGACAGCCACGGGGC. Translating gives CASSPGQPRG. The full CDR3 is CASSPGQPRGYTF.

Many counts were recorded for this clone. The CDR3 is CASQDRDRGTDTQYF. The part of the CDR3 DNA that was read is TGCGCCAGTCAAGATCGGGACAGGGGCACAGATACG. The J gene is TRBJ2-3, the V gene TRBV5-1; 9 bases map to TRBD1. The DNA ends 3 residues before the CDR3 does, and the rest of the CDR3 is filled in from the germline J gene. Germline lookup yields CDR1 SGHRS and CDR2 YFSETQ. CDR3 length equals 15 residues. V lost 8 bases, J lost 1 base, and 8 bases stayed unmatched.

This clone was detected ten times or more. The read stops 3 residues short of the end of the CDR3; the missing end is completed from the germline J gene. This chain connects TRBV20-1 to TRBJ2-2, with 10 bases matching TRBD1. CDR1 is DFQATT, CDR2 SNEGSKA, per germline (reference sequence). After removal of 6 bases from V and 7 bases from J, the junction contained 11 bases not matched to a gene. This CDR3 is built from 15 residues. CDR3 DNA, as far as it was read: TGCAGTGCCCCGACAGGGGGCTTTCTTGACGGGGAG. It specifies CSAPTGGFLDGE. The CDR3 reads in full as CSAPTGGFLDGELFF.

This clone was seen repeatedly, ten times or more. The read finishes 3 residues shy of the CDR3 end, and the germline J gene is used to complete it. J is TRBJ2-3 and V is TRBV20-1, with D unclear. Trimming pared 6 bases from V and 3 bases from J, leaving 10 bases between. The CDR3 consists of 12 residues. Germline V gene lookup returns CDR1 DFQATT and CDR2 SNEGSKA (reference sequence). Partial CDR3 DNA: TGCAGTGCCCCGCTACTTACAGATACG. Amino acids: CSAPLLTDT. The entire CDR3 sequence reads CSAPLLTDTQYF.

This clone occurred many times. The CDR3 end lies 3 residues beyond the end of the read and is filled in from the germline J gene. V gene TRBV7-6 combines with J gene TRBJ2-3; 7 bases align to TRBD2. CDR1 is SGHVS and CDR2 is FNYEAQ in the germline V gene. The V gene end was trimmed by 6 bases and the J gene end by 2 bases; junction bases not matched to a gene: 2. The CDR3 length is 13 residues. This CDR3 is CASRGGYTDTQYF. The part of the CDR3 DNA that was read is TGTGCCAGCAGGGGGGGGTACACAGATACG.

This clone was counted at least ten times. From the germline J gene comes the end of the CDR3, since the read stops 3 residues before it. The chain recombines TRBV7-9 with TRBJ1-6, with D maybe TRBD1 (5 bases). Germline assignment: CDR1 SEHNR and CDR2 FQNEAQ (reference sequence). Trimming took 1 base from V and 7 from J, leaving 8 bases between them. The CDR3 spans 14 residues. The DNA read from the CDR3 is TGTGCCAGCAGCTTAGTATCAGGGAATTCACCC. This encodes CASSLVSGNSP. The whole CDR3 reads CASSLVSGNSPLHF. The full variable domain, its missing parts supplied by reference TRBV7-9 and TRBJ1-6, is DTGVSQNPRHKITKRGQNVTFRCDPISEHNRLYWYRQTLGQGPEFLTYFQNEAQLEKSRLLSDRFSAERPKGSFSTLEIQRTEQGDSAMYLCASSLVSGNSPLHFGNGTRLTVT.

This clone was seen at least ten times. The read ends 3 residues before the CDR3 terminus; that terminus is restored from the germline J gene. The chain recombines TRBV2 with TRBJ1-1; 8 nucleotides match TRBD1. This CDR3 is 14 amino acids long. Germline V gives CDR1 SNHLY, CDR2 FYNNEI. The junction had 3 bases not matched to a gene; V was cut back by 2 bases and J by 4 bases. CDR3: CASSELDRATEAFF. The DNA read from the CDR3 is TGTGCCAGCAGTGAACTGGACAGGGCCACTGAA.

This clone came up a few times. CDR3 amino acids: CASSFALAGVSYEQYF. The DNA read from the CDR3 is TGTGCCAGCAGCTTTGCCCTAGCGGGAGTCTCCTACGAG. The chain employs TRBV5-4 and TRBJ2-7, with 10 bases matching TRBD2. The read ends 3 residues early relative to the CDR3; the germline J gene fills the gap. The CDR3 loop spans 16 amino acids. Germline V CDR1 and CDR2: SGHNT, YYREEE (reference sequence). J gave up 0 bases and V 2 bases, and 5 bases lay outside the gene matches.